These 14 T cell receptor beta chains share one sample of origin, sequenced in a study of PD-1 blockade in classical Hodgkin lymphoma. All patients experienced relapse after autologous stem cell transplantation, and brentuximab vedotin exposure was variable. Magnetic negative selection purified CD4+ T cells from thawed PBMCs. The repertoire was sequenced with immunoSEQ multiplex PCR; TCRdb's copy has only in-frame clones and lacks some. The sample contains about 13,000 clones, around 90% of which appear only once. The sequenced sample was CD4+ T cells from blood, obtained at baseline. These receptors all stem from a human donor with classical Hodgkin lymphoma.

The chain uses TRBV25-1 and TRBJ2-2; D remains ambiguous. Deletions cut 7 bases from V and 7 bases from J, with 7 bases between. Germline CDR1 and CDR2: MGHDK and SYGVNS. The CDR3 is 11 amino acids. The CDR3 nucleotides read TGTGCCAGCACCTTAAACGGGGAGCTGTTTTTT. Translating gives CASTLNGELFF.

The chain has TRBV19 and TRBJ2-2; D remains ambiguous. Germline V gene data show CDR1 as LNHDA and CDR2 as SQIVND (reference sequence). This CDR3 has 15 residues. V was clipped by 0 bases and J by 2 bases, with 7 bases between them. CDR3 in DNA: TGTGCCAGTAGTATAGATAGCAGAAACACCGGGGAGCTGTTTTTT. It encodes CASSIDSRNTGELFF.

The chain is built from TRBV7-6 and TRBJ2-7; 9 bases match TRBD1. The CDR3 covers 15 residues. Germline V CDR1 and CDR2: SGHVS, FNYEAQ. With V trimmed by 5 bases and J by 2 bases, 7 bases remained unmatched. CDR3 in amino acids: CASSAPGQGPYEQYF. The DNA of the CDR3 is TGTGCCAGCAGCGCGCCGGGACAGGGACCCTACGAGCAGTACTTC.

The chain couples TRBV19 to TRBJ2-7; TRBD2 aligns across 10 bases. This CDR3 comprises 14 residues. Germline loops: CDR1 LNHDA, CDR2 SQIVND (reference sequence). The V gene end was trimmed by 5 bases and the J gene end by 1 base; junction bases not matched to a gene: 2. CDR3 DNA: TGTGCCAGTAGTGTAGCGGGGGGTTCCTACGAGCAGTACTTC. This codes for CASSVAGGSYEQYF.

This sequence joins TRBV10-3 and TRBJ1-1; TRBD1 is a possible D gene (6 bases). The V gene lost 2 bases and the J gene lost 3 bases, with 22 bases spanning the gap. CDR1 is ENHRY, CDR2 SYGVKD, per germline. The CDR3 is made up of 18 amino acids. In nucleotides, the CDR3 is TGTGCCATCAGTGAGCCCATTCCTTTTGGGGGGCGGGACACTGAAGCTTTCTTT. Protein product: CAISEPIPFGGRDTEAFF.

This chain links TRBV2 with TRBJ2-2, with 8 bases matching TRBD2. This CDR3 region has 15 residues. Germline CDR1 SNHLY, CDR2 FYNNEI. V lost 7 bases to trimming and J lost 0 bases; unmatched junction nucleotides: 4. Here the CDR3 DNA reads TGTGCCAGCAAAACGGGGGGGCCGAACACCGGGGAGCTGTTTTTT. This codes for CASKTGGPNTGELFF.

The V call is TRBV28, the J call TRBJ1-5, with a weak D call TRBD1 (5 bases). Trimming cost V 7 bases and J 5 bases, with 12 bases left between them. Germline-derived CDR1 and CDR2 are MDHEN and SYDVKM. This CDR3 is built from 13 residues. CDR3 DNA sequence: TGTGCCAGCATGGAGCAGGGCTATCAGCCCCAGCATTTT. It yields the protein CASMEQGYQPQHF.

The CDR3 nucleotides read TGTGCCAGCAGCAGGGGACAGGGGCTGGTGAACACTGAAGCTTTCTTT. Translating gives CASSRGQGLVNTEAFF. This sequence joins TRBV11-2 and TRBJ1-1; 10 nucleotides line up with TRBD1. The V and J ends lost 5 bases and 0 bases, in that order; junction bases with no gene match: 6. The CDR3 spans 16 residues. The germline V gene encodes CDR1 SGHAT and CDR2 FQNNGV.

The rearrangement joins TRBV6-1 to TRBJ2-1; either TRBD1 or TRBD2 may supply D (5 bases each). The length of the CDR3 is 15 residues. Per the germline V gene, CDR1 is MNHNS and CDR2 is SASEGT. Deletions cut 7 bases from V and 3 bases from J, with 16 bases between. CDR3 protein: CASTVRDALYNEQFF. The CDR3 DNA reads as TGTGCCAGCACTGTGAGGGACGCCCTCTACAATGAGCAGTTCTTC.

The J gene is TRBJ2-1, the V gene TRBV6-6; the D gene could be TRBD1 or TRBD2 (5 bases each). This CDR3 comprises 13 residues. Germline values: CDR1 MNHNY, CDR2 SVGAGI (reference sequence). V was cut by 5 bases and J by 6 bases, with 11 bases left in between. In DNA form, the CDR3 reads TGTGCCAGCAGTCCCGGGACCTCCAATGAGCAGTTCTTC. It translates to CASSPGTSNEQFF.

The rearrangement links TRBV9 to TRBJ1-4; D possibly corresponds to TRBD1 (5 bases). The CDR3 is 17 amino acids. Trimming removed 0 bases at V and 3 bases at J, with 15 bases between. In germline, CDR1 is SGDLS, CDR2 YYNGEE. This CDR3 is CASSVGGHPSANEKLFF. CDR3 DNA sequence: TGTGCCAGCAGCGTAGGGGGCCACCCGAGTGCTAATGAAAAACTGTTTTTT.

The chain is built from TRBV5-5 and TRBJ1-2, with D possibly being TRBD1 (5 bases). V was pared by 2 bases and J by 8 bases, with 10 bases between. The CDR3 consists of 12 residues. Germline V gene data show CDR1 as SGHKS and CDR2 as YYEKEE (reference sequence). The chain's CDR3 is CASSFGGGGYTF. The CDR3 bases are TGTGCCAGCAGCTTTGGGGGAGGCGGCTACACCTTC.

The CDR3 loop is CASRRTGGAGTGELFF. Here the CDR3 DNA reads TGCGCCAGCAGGCGAACAGGGGGCGCAGGCACCGGGGAGCTGTTTTTT. The V call is TRBV5-1, the J call TRBJ2-2; TRBD1 matches at 9 bases. V trimming: 5 bases; J trimming: 4 bases; junction bases outside the gene matches: 9. This CDR3 spans 16 amino acids. CDR1 SGHRS and CDR2 YFSETQ come from the germline V gene.

This chain joins TRBV27 and TRBJ1-1, with D unclear. In germline, CDR1 is MNHEY, CDR2 SMNVEV (reference sequence). The CDR3 runs 17 residues. V lost 3 bases to trimming and J lost 0 bases, with 17 bases between them. CDR3 in amino acids: CASSLKFPAWVNTEAFF. The DNA of the CDR3 is TGTGCCAGCAGTTTGAAATTCCCGGCGTGGGTGAACACTGAAGCTTTCTTT.